This T cell receptor (beta chain) was captured by sequencing in a study of shared clonotypes between healthy human individuals. Study summary: Donor composition was a couple of women and three men, aged 18 to 49.

Remarks on this clone: Its antigen is still unknown.

General observations from the study: Inspection by rarefaction showed sorted-subset sequencing to be incomplete despite large depth.

The germline V gene has CDR1 SGDLS and CDR2 YYNGEE. The V end was cut by 0 bases, the J end by 0 bases, with 10 bases between. The CDR3 spans 17 residues. Naive CD8 cells lacked CD45RO, underwent positive selection for CCR7 and left out terminally differentiated effector memory CD45RA+ cells. It was across several immunoSEQ plates that each subset's genomic DNA was evenly split. In the sorted-subset replicate PCRs, 200 ng DNA, 25,000 to 30,000 T cell genomes, was used. Using immunoSEQ multiplex PCR, the repertoire was profiled, and TCRdb retains in-frame clones only, with some absent. The table includes some 2,100,000 clones, 93% detected once.

Sequencing input: naive CD8+ T cells from PBMCs. This receptor was identified in a man between 18 and 29 years old in good health. Some clones in this sample may be carry-over from other donors' samples. The chain joins TRBV9 to TRBJ2-6; no clear D gene. CDR3 DNA sequence: TGTGCCAGCAGCGTAGTTGGCTCGGGCTCTGGGGCCAACGTCCTGACTTTC. It specifies CASSVVGSGSGANVLTF. Filled out from reference TRBV9 and TRBJ2-6, the complete variable domain reads DSGVTQTPKHLITATGQRVTLRCSPRSGDLSVYWYQQSLDQGLQFLIQYYNGEERAKGNILERFSAQQFPDLHSELNLSSLELGDSALYFCASSVVGSGSGANVLTFGAGSRLTVL.